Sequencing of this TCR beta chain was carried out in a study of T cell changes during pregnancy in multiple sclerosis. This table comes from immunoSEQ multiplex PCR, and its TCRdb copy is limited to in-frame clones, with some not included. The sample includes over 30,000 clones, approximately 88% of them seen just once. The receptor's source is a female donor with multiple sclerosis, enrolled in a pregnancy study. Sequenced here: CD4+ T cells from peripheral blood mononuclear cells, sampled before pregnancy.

The CDR3 reads CASSLQGSHEQYF. The DNA for the CDR3 is TGTGCCAGCAGTCTCCAGGGGAGCCACGAGCAGTACTTC. The V and J genes are TRBV5-4 and TRBJ2-7, with D possibly matching TRBD1 (6 bases). In germline, CDR1 is SGHNT, CDR2 YYREEE (reference sequence). This CDR3 contains 13 residues. V was clipped by 5 bases and J by 5 bases, with 14 bases between them.